The clone carrying this T cell receptor beta chain is a singleton in its sample. These data originate in a study of blood T cell repertoires in COVID-19. V lost 2 bases and J lost 2, with 10 bases in between. Germline V gene lookup returns CDR1 SGHNT and CDR2 YENEEA. This CDR3 is built from 14 residues. In the authors' workflow: Reference gene primer amplification yielded estimated nucleated cell counts. The repertoire was sequenced with immunoSEQ multiplex PCR; TCRdb's copy has only in-frame clones and lacks some. That table is the source of V, J and clone size, and D and trimming were worked out from the DNA. The sample holds roughly 70,000 clones, around nine tenths seen once.

The source material was peripheral blood. The chain links TRBV11-3 to TRBJ2-7, with a possible D match to TRBD1 (5 bases). This clonotype was obtained from a man between 65 and 85 years old with acute or convalescent COVID-19. CDR3 coding DNA: TGTGCCAGCAGCTTAACGGCAGGGACCTACGAGCAGTACTTC. Residues: CASSLTAGTYEQYF. Combining the CDR3 with reference TRBV11-3 and TRBJ2-7 gives the whole variable domain EAGVVQSPRYKIIEKKQPVAFWCNPISGHNTLYWYLQNLGQGPELLIRYENEEAVDDSQLPKDRFSAERLKGVDSTLKIQPAELGDSAVYLCASSLTAGTYEQYFGPGTRLTVT.